This T cell receptor (beta chain) is drawn from a study of T-cell reconstitution after alpha-beta-depleted transplantation in children. Study-wide results and caveats: Fresh T-cell production supplied most of the T-cell counts and diversity seen one year after transplant. Expanded clones from the graft, numbering several hundred, reportedly supplied alpha-beta T cells about two months after transplant. Several patients had high TCRbeta diversity at day 60; it came from surviving recipient T cells and thymic progenitors.

The library targeted TCRbeta and was prepared with unique molecular identifiers. MiXCR was run by TCRdb on the PCR reads, yielding one entry per CDR3 protein. The sample holds about 980,000 distinct CDR3 sequences; about 29% are singletons and the top ten take roughly 31%. The V and J ends lost 5 bases and 2 bases, in that order; junction bases with no gene match: 9. There are 15 residues in the CDR3. CDR1 is SGHVS, CDR2 FNYEAQ, per germline. In regard to this clonotype: Its antigen is as yet unknown.

J is TRBJ2-7 and V is TRBV7-6; 7 positions match TRBD1. This receptor was taken from a boy under two years old who had a stem cell transplant for SCID, so the T cells may come from the graft donor. The sample in question was PBMCs, mostly from graft donor cells, obtained 360 days after TCRalphabeta/CD19-depleted stem cell transplant. CDR3 region: CASSNGQVAPYEQYF. The CDR3 nucleotides read TGTGCCAGCAGCAATGGACAGGTGGCTCCCTACGAGCAGTACTTC.